This TCR beta chain appears in the sequencing data of a study of somatic mutations in cytotoxic T cells in rheumatoid arthritis. Study in general: Including V beta1+ cells that were sequenced for TCRB, some T-cell populations stained with V beta antibodies were flow-sorted at nearly 100% purity. General study findings and limits: TRBV07's slight underrepresentation, observed in rheumatoid arthritis patients, lacked adjustment for multiple comparisons. A significant difference in CD8+ T-cell clonality was not found between rheumatoid arthritis patients and age-matched healthy controls.

The repertoire was sequenced with immunoSEQ multiplex PCR; TCRdb's copy has only in-frame clones and lacks some. The sample consists of more than 10,000 clones, around 75% of them appearing once. Concerning this clone itself: What it recognizes is unknown.

Germline CDR1 is MDHEN and CDR2 is SYDVKM. Trimming left V 6 bases short and J 8 bases short, with 7 bases between. The CDR3 has 11 residues. CD4+ cells and CD8+ cells were each obtained through positive magnetic bead selection, and their purity was assessed by flow cytometry. V gene TRBV28 combines with J gene TRBJ2-2; possibly TRBD2 for D (5 bases). This TCR derives from a man aged 55-75 years in good health. The sample was CD8+ T cells sorted from blood. The chain's CDR3 is CASREVGELFF. The CDR3 DNA reads TGTGCCAGCAGGGAGGTGGGGGAGCTGTTTTTT.